This entry describes one TCR beta chain. Its target is unknown. This entry comes from a study of early T cells in non-severe SARS-CoV-2 infection. On the study more broadly: Sequencing used unsorted whole-blood bulk RNA, so chains lack pairing. Study-level results: In VDJdb matching, anti-spike CD8 responses were favored while private and CD4 specificities went missing.

Each single cDNA molecule received a unique molecular identifier. TCRdb re-analysed the 5' RACE reads in MiXCR, keeping a single row per CDR3 protein. The sample lists about 61,000 distinct CDR3 sequences, approximately 12% occurring once. This TCR came from an adult who was a healthcare worker with PCR-confirmed SARS-CoV-2 infection or an uninfected control (not recorded which). The donor label of this sample is uncertain. The specimen comprised whole blood, sampled at baseline.

The CDR3: CASSQQLAGSYNEQFF. The CDR3 DNA reads TGTGCCAGCAGCCAACAACTAGCGGGGTCCTACAATGAGCAGTTCTTC. This chain uses TRBV3-1 with TRBJ2-1, with 10 bases that match TRBD2. The CDR3 totals 16 residues. Germline V gene lookup returns CDR1 LGHDT and CDR2 YNNKEL (reference sequence). Germline trimming cut 2 bases from V and 1 base from J; bases unmatched to any gene: 2.